This T cell receptor (beta chain) came from a study of blood T cell repertoires in COVID-19. Here immunoSEQ multiplex PCR was the method, and the copy in TCRdb shows in-frame clones only, minus some. This table has 300,000 or so clones, just over 85% appearing once. All enrollees were about 18 to 90 years old and from 25 or so US areas. Between the trimmed V and J ends, which lost 8 bases and 6 bases, there was a span of 16 bases. This CDR3 comprises 14 residues. CDR1 KGHSH and CDR2 LQKENI come from the germline V gene. Specimen: PBMCs or T cells enriched from blood (not recorded which). This TCR was sampled from a middle-aged woman with acute COVID-19. J is TRBJ2-2 and V is TRBV18; possibly TRBD1 for D (5 bases). CDR3 DNA: TGTGCCAGCAATCAGGGTCGGACGGCCGGGGAGCTGTTTTTT. Its translation is CASNQGRTAGELFF.